This is a list of T cell receptor beta chains from one sample in a study of vaccination effects on CD4 cells after COVID-19. No antigen is known for these receptors. Here immunoSEQ multiplex PCR was the method, and the copy in TCRdb shows in-frame clones only, minus some. The sample includes around 46,000 clones, 65% to 80% seen only once; the top ten take over 13%. Sequences were derived from CD4+ T cells from PBMCs cultured with HCoV-OC43 spike peptides, sampled after COVID-19 vaccination. Receptor source: a human donor who received a COVID-19 vaccine. CDR3s include the opening cysteine and the closing phenylalanine or tryptophan. D genes are given only for firm matches. Some rows mark clone size as missing; the rest say once, few, many or name a class of expanded clone.

d_gene	v_gene	j_gene	abundance	CDR3nt	CDR3aa
TRBD1	TRBV10-3	TRBJ2-2	-	TGTGCCATCAGTGGGCTCCAGGGGGCTGGCACCGGGGAGCTGTTTTTT	CAISGLQGAGTGELFF
-	TRBV11-2	TRBJ2-4	-	TGTGCCAGCAGCTTAGCAGGGGCCAAAAACATTCAGTACTTC	CASSLAGAKNIQYF
-	TRBV6-6	TRBJ2-7	-	TGTGCCAGCAGTTACTCCTCCGGTGGCACCTTCTACGAGCAGTACTTC	CASSYSSGGTFYEQYF
TRBD1	TRBV5-1	TRBJ2-7	-	TGCGCCAGCAGCCCGATGACAGGGGATAACCACGAGCAGTACTTC	CASSPMTGDNHEQYF
-	TRBV25-1	TRBJ2-1	-	TGTGCCAGGCCTCCAGGGGACTCCTCCTACAATGAGCAGTTCTTC	CARPPGDSSYNEQFF
-	TRBV19	TRBJ1-5	few	TGTGCCAGTACCAACAACCGCAATCAGCCCCAGCATTTT	CASTNNRNQPQHF
-	TRBV6-5	TRBJ1-2	-	TGTGCCAGCAGTTACGGCTCGGGGTCGAGGTATGGCTACACCTTC	CASSYGSGSRYGYTF
-	TRBV27	TRBJ1-1	-	TGTGCCAGCAGTTCTGTGAACACTGAAGCTTTCTTT	CASSSVNTEAFF
-	TRBV25-1	TRBJ2-3	-	TGTGCCAGCAGTGAATCTGGAGGTGGGGATACGCAGTATTTT	CASSESGGGDTQYF
-	TRBV18	TRBJ2-7	once	TGTGCCAGCTCACCACAGGGGGGAGGCTACGAGCAGTACTTC	CASSPQGGGYEQYF
-	TRBV6-5	TRBJ2-5	-	TGTGCCAGCAGCCAAGGGACTTTACAAGAGACCCAGTACTTC	CASSQGTLQETQYF
TRBD1	TRBV28	TRBJ1-1	few	TGTGCCAGCAGTTTAAGTCAGGGGGCAGGTGGGAACACTGAAGCTTTCTTT	CASSLSQGAGGNTEAFF
TRBD1	TRBV7-2	TRBJ2-5	-	TGTGCCAGCAGCTTAGGGTCCCGGGGGACAGGGTTAGAGACCCAGTACTTC	CASSLGSRGTGLETQYF
TRBD2	TRBV5-1	TRBJ2-5	once	TGCGCCAGCAGCTTGGGAGTGCTAGCGGGGGATACCCAAGAGACCCAGTACTTC	CASSLGVLAGDTQETQYF
-	TRBV28	TRBJ2-2	few	TGTGCCAGCAGTCCGCACCTCGGGGGTCCCGGGGAGCTGTTTTTT	CASSPHLGGPGELFF
-	TRBV25-1	TRBJ2-5	-	TGTGCCAGCAGTGATTCGGGTGTAAAGACCCAGTACTTC	CASSDSGVKTQYF
-	TRBV7-9	TRBJ2-5	-	TGTGCCAGCAGCGATGCCCCCGGGAGAAAGGAGACCCAGTACTTC	CASSDAPGRKETQYF
-	TRBV2	TRBJ1-6	-	TGTGCCAGCAGTGGGGGGGCAAACAATTCACCCCTCCACTTT	CASSGGANNSPLHF
TRBD1	TRBV6-5	TRBJ2-7	-	TGTGCCAGCAGCCAAATAGGGGGCTCAGGCTACGAGCAGTACTTC	CASSQIGGSGYEQYF
TRBD1	TRBV19	TRBJ2-3	few	TGTGCCAGTAGTGTTCGACAGGGCCCCACAGATACGCAGTATTTT	CASSVRQGPTDTQYF
-	TRBV5-4	TRBJ1-4	-	TGTGCCAGCAGCGAGAGTCCGGGAACTAATGAAAAACTGTTTTTT	CASSESPGTNEKLFF
-	TRBV5-1	TRBJ2-3	once	TGCGCCAGCAGCTTGGCCGGCACAGATACGCAGTATTTT	CASSLAGTDTQYF
TRBD1	TRBV11-3	TRBJ2-6	-	TGTGCCAGCAGCCCGACAGGGGAAAGCTCTGGGGCCAACGTCCTGACTTTC	CASSPTGESSGANVLTF